The present T cell receptor beta chain was sequenced within a study of PD-1 blockade in classical Hodgkin lymphoma. Study background: Nivolumab was given intravenously to patients at 3 mg/kg every 2 weeks.

Sequenced by immunoSEQ multiplex PCR; TCRdb stores in-frame clones only, minus some. The sample carries around 50,000 clones, around 74% recorded once. The time point is: cycle 4 day 1 (C4D1), after about 6 weeks of nivolumab. Exposure to brentuximab vedotin varied, and each patient had relapsed following autologous stem cell transplantation. Complete response, partial response or progressive disease made up the best responses. This CDR3 is built from 18 residues. V lost 5 bases to trimming and J lost 2 bases; unmatched junction nucleotides: 10. Germline-derived CDR1 and CDR2 are SGHTA and FQGNSA. The chain recombines TRBV7-2 with TRBJ2-5; TRBD2 matches 14 bases. The clonotype comes from a human donor with classical Hodgkin lymphoma. Sequences were derived from peripheral blood mononuclear cells (PBMCs), sampled before the fourth cycle of nivolumab. CDR3 amino acids: CASSTEPGLAGGQETQYF. The CDR3 nucleotides read TGTGCCAGCAGCACCGAGCCCGGACTAGCGGGAGGTCAAGAGACCCAGTACTTC.